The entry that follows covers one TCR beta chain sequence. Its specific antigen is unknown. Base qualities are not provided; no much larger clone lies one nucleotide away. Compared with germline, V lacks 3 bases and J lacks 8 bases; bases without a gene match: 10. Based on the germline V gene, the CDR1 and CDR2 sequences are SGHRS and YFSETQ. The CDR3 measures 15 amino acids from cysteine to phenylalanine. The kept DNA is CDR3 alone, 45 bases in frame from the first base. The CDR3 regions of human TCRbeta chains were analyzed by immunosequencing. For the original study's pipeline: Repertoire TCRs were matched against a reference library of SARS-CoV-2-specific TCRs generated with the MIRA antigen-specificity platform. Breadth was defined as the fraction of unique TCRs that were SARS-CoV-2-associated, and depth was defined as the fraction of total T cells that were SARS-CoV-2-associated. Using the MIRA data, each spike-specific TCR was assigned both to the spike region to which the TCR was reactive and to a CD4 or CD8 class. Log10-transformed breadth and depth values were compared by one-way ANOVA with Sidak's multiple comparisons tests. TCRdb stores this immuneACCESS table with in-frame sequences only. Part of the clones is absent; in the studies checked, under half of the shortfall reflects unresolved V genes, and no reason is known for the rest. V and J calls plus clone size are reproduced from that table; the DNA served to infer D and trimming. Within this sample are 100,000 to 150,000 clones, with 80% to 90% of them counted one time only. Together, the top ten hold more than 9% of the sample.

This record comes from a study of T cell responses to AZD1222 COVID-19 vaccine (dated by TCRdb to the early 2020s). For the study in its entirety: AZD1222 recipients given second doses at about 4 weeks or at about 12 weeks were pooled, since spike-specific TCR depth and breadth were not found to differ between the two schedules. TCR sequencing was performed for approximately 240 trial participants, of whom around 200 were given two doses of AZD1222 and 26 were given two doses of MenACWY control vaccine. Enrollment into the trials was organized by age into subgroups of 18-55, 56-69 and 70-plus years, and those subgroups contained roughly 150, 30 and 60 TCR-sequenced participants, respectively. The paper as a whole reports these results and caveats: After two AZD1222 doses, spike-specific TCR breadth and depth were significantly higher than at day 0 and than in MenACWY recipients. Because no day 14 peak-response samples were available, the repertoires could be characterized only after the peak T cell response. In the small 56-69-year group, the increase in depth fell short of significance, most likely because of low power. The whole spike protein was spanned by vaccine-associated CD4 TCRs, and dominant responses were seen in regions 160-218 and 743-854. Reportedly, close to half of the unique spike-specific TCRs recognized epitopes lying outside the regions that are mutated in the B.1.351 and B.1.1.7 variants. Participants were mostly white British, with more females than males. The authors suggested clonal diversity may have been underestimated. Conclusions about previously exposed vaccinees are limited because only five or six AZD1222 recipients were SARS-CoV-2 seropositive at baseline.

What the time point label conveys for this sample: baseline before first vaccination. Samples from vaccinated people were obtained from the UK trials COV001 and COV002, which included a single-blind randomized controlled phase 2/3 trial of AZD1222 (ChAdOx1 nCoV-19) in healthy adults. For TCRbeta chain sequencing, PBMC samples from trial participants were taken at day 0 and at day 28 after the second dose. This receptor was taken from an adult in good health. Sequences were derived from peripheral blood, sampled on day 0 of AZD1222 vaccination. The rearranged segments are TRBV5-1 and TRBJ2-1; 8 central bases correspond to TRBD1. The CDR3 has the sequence CASSSIGTGSHEQFF. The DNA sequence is TGCGCCAGCAGCTCAATCGGGACAGGTTCCCATGAGCAGTTCTTC.